The 4 T cell receptor beta chains below come from one sample, sequenced in a study of T-cell memory formation after mild COVID-19. One entry per CDR3 protein, called by TCRdb with MiXCR from the 5' RACE reads. The table has about 340,000 distinct CDR3 sequences, roughly 15% seen once. Input material: PBMCs or a T cell subset sorted from them (not recorded which). These receptors were collected from a man between 18 and 35 years old who had mild COVID-19 (a few samples of this study predate the infection). Cell type and time point are not known.

The rearrangement links TRBV4-1 to TRBJ1-6; no clear D. This CDR3 has 16 residues. Germline V CDR1 and CDR2: MGHRA, YSYEKL. The V gene lost 3 bases and the J gene lost 7 bases, with 16 bases spanning the gap. The CDR3, as DNA: TGCGCCAGCAGCCACCCTCTGCGGAATAGGAATTCACCCCTCCACTTT. It encodes CASSHPLRNRNSPLHF.

V is TRBV5-1 and J is TRBJ2-7, with D perhaps matching TRBD1 or TRBD2 (5 bases each). Germline CDR1 is SGHRS and CDR2 is YFSETQ. The V and J ends lost 0 bases and 6 bases respectively, with 16 bases between them. CDR3 length: 15 amino acids. CDR3 nucleotide sequence: TGCGCCAGCAGCTTGGGTGAACTAGGGACCTCCGAGCAGTACGTC. As protein: CASSLGELGTSEQYV.

The chain links TRBV20-1 to TRBJ2-3; TRBD2 agrees at 12 bases. Germline V gene lookup returns CDR1 DFQATT and CDR2 SNEGSKA (reference sequence). CDR3 size: 17 residues. V dropped 5 bases and J dropped 5; count of bases not matched to a gene: 14. As DNA, the CDR3 is TGCAGTGCTCCACTTCGATCTAGCGGGGGGGCGAGAGATACGCAGTATTTT. It encodes CSAPLRSSGGARDTQYF.

This clonotype has more than one count but fewer than ten. The V call is TRBV4-3, the J call TRBJ1-1, with D possibly matching TRBD1 (5 bases). The length of the CDR3 is 15 residues. Germline loops: CDR1 LGHNA, CDR2 YSLEER. The V end was cut by 3 bases, the J end by 3 bases, with 14 bases between. CDR3 DNA sequence: TGCGCCAGCAGCCACTCCGCGGGGGGGGACACTGAAGCTTTCTTT. This translates into CASSHSAGGDTEAFF.